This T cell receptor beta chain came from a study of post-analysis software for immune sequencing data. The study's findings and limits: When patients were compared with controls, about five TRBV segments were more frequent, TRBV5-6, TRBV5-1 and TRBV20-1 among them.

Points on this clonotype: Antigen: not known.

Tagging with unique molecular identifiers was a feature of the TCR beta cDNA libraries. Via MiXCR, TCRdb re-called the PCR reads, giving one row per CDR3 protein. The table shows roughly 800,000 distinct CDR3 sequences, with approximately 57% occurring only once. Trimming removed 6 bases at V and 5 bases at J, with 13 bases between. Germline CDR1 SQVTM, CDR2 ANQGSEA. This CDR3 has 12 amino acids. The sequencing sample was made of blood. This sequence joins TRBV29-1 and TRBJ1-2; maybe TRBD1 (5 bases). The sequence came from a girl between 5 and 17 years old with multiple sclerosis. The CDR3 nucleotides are TGCAGCGTCCTAGGGGAGGCTTATGGCTACACCTTC. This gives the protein CSVLGEAYGYTF.